A selection of T cell receptor beta chains follows, all from one sample in a study of identical twins' blood T cells. Via MiXCR, TCRdb re-called the 5' RACE reads, giving one row per CDR3 protein. Here the sample spans a few hundred thousand distinct CDR3 sequences, more than 25% being singletons. Material for sequencing was PBMCs. Receptor source: a woman aged 18 to 55 in good health. CDR3s include the opening cysteine and the closing phenylalanine or tryptophan. A D gene is named only where the DNA matches it firmly. Expanded clones are given a class, and other clones once, few, many or no size at all.

TRBV7-2,-,-,TRBJ2-7,CASSPLFRPEQYF,TGTGCCAGCAGCCCGCTTTTTAGACCCGAGCAGTACTTC
TRBV29-1,few,TRBD1,TRBJ1-2,CSVGRGTYGYTF,TGCAGCGTTGGCAGGGGGACCTATGGCTACACCTTC
TRBV20-1,many,-,TRBJ2-5,CSARDWGWETQYF,TGCAGTGCTAGAGATTGGGGTTGGGAGACCCAGTACTTC
TRBV5-1,many,-,TRBJ2-5,CASSLRAGIGETQYF,TGCGCCAGCAGCTTGCGTGCAGGGATTGGAGAGACCCAGTACTTC
TRBV10-3,few,TRBD1,TRBJ1-1,CAISDGQGARTEAFF,TGTGCCATCAGTGACGGACAGGGGGCAAGGACTGAAGCTTTCTTT
TRBV7-9,-,-,TRBJ2-2,CASSSRGKSNTGELFF,TGTGCCAGCAGCTCGAGAGGGAAGTCGAACACCGGGGAGCTGTTTTTT
TRBV6-2/TRBV6-3,many,TRBD1,TRBJ2-7,CASSYGTGGYEQYF,TGTGCCAGCAGTTACGGGACAGGGGGTTACGAGCAGTACTTC
TRBV29-1,-,TRBD2,TRBJ2-1,CSVERVGSGRYNEQFF,TGCAGCGTTGAACGAGTTGGTAGCGGGAGGTACAATGAGCAGTTCTTC
TRBV5-1,few,-,TRBJ1-1,CASSRTSNTEAFF,TGCGCCAGCAGCCGGACATCGAACACTGAAGCTTTCTTT
TRBV9,few,-,TRBJ2-7,CASSVAAGYYEQYF,TGTGCCAGCAGCGTAGCGGCAGGGTACTACGAGCAGTACTTC
TRBV20-1,many,-,TRBJ1-1,CSARSTEAFF,TGCAGTGCTAGATCCACTGAAGCTTTCTTT
TRBV10-3,many,TRBD1,TRBJ1-1,CAISTRQGNTEAFF,TGTGCCATCAGTACCCGACAGGGGAACACTGAAGCTTTCTTT
TRBV29-1,-,TRBD2,TRBJ2-5,CSVVPSGTSETQYF,TGCAGCGTTGTTCCTAGCGGGACCTCGGAGACCCAGTACTTC
TRBV2,-,-,TRBJ2-7,CASRRRAYEQYF,TGTGCCAGCAGACGACGGGCCTACGAGCAGTACTTC
TRBV2,few,-,TRBJ2-1,CASRLETYNEQFF,TGTGCCAGCAGACTAGAAACCTACAATGAGCAGTTCTTC
TRBV7-2,-,-,TRBJ2-7,CASSLSTRRTVDAYEQYF,TGTGCCAGCAGCTTATCAACGCGGCGGACCGTGGACGCCTACGAGCAGTACTTC
TRBV29-1,once,-,TRBJ2-2,CSVTTGNPLTGELFF,TGCAGCGTGACAACAGGGAATCCCCTCACCGGGGAGCTGTTTTTT
TRBV7-9,few,TRBD2,TRBJ2-1,CASSLGRLAITNEQFF,TGTGCCAGCAGTTTGGGGCGACTAGCGATAACAAATGAGCAGTTCTTC
TRBV9,-,-,TRBJ1-1,CASGPNTGAFF,TGTGCCAGCGGACCTAACACTGGAGCTTTCTTT
TRBV23-1,-,-,TRBJ2-2,CASSQTSGTGELFF,TGCGCCAGCAGTCAAACATCGGGGACCGGGGAGCTGTTTTTT
TRBV20-1,-,TRBD1,TRBJ2-3,CSARDPGTGGRDTQYF,TGCAGTGCTAGAGATCCCGGGACAGGGGGCAGGGATACGCAGTATTTT
TRBV28,many,TRBD1,TRBJ1-1,CASNPDRLLKAFF,TGTGCCAGCAATCCGGACAGGCTCCTAAAAGCTTTCTTT
TRBV12-3/TRBV12-4,-,-,TRBJ1-1,CASTLGNTEAFF,TGTGCCAGCACCCTCGGGAACACTGAAGCTTTCTTT
TRBV20-1,-,TRBD1,TRBJ1-5,CGAREGAWQPQHF,TGCGGTGCTAGAGAGGGGGCTTGGCAGCCCCAGCATTTT
TRBV6-1,few,-,TRBJ1-4,CASSENFRQAGEKLFF,TGTGCCAGCAGTGAAAACTTCCGACAGGCTGGCGAAAAACTGTTTTTT